Listed below are T cell receptor beta chains from one sample, sequenced in a study of shared clonotypes between healthy human individuals. Produced via immunoSEQ multiplex PCR; TCRdb's table is partial and in-frame only. The sample lists under 850,000 clones, more than 85% occurring once. The specimen sequenced was naive CD8+ T cells sorted from blood. Every receptor here comes from a man aged 30 to 45 in good health. The CDR3 runs from the conserved cysteine through the conserved F or W. D genes are given only for firm matches. Expanded clones are given a class, and other clones once, few, many or no size at all.

J	V	D	size	CDR3	DNA
TRBJ2-3	TRBV27	TRBD2	few	CASSSASGRQNTQYF	TGTGCCAGCAGTTCCGCTAGCGGGAGGCAGAATACGCAGTATTTT
TRBJ1-1	TRBV11-2	TRBD1	.	CASSLKGAGDTEAFF	TGTGCCAGCAGCTTAAAGGGGGCGGGGGACACTGAAGCTTTCTTT
TRBJ2-2	TRBV9	TRBD2	.	CASSGGSAELFF	TGTGCCAGCAGCGGCGGGAGCGCCGAGCTGTTTTTT
TRBJ1-5	TRBV30	TRBD1	.	CAWSIGQGPFQPQHF	TGTGCCTGGAGCATCGGACAGGGGCCGTTTCAGCCCCAGCATTTT
TRBJ2-7	TRBV28	.	.	CASSKGAGYEQYF	TGTGCCAGCAGCAAAGGAGCAGGCTACGAGCAGTACTTC
TRBJ1-4	TRBV13	TRBD1	once	CASRPQGAREKLFF	TGTGCCAGCAGACCACAGGGGGCGCGAGAAAAACTGTTTTTT
TRBJ2-6	TRBV5-6	.	.	CASSLPSGNSGANVLTF	TGTGCCAGCAGCTTGCCCTCAGGGAACTCTGGGGCCAACGTCCTGACTTTC
TRBJ1-3	TRBV9	.	.	CASSVSGGTGTRGNTIYF	TGTGCCAGCAGCGTATCGGGGGGCACCGGGACAAGAGGAAACACCATATATTTT
TRBJ2-7	TRBV7-9	.	.	CASSSSFEQYF	TGTGCCAGCAGCTCAAGCTTCGAGCAGTACTTC
TRBJ1-1	TRBV4-3	.	.	CASSIYQGGEAFF	TGCGCCAGCAGCATATATCAGGGCGGTGAAGCTTTCTTT
TRBJ1-1	TRBV7-8	.	.	CASSLVGGRRDTEAFF	TGTGCCAGCAGCTTAGTGGGGGGGCGCCGGGACACTGAAGCTTTCTTT
TRBJ1-2	TRBV5-8	TRBD1	.	CASSFHRGGYGYTF	TGTGCCAGCAGCTTTCACAGGGGCGGCTATGGCTACACCTTC
TRBJ2-3	TRBV11-2	TRBD2	.	CASSLGSGGASDTQYF	TGTGCCAGCAGCTTAGGATCCGGGGGGGCGTCGGATACGCAGTATTTT
TRBJ1-2	TRBV21-1	.	.	CASSNFGDIIFYTF	TGTGCCAGCAGCAATTTTGGGGACATCATTTTCTACACCTTC
TRBJ1-1	TRBV4-1	.	.	CASSQYGGSEAFF	TGCGCCAGCAGCCAGTACGGGGGCAGTGAAGCTTTCTTT
TRBJ2-1	TRBV7-9	TRBD2	.	CASRGEGRYNEQFF	TGTGCCAGCAGGGGGGAGGGCCGGTACAATGAGCAGTTCTTC
TRBJ2-2	TRBV7-6	.	.	CASSPEQAGANTGELFF	TGTGCCAGCAGTCCAGAGCAGGCGGGCGCGAACACCGGGGAGCTGTTTTTT
TRBJ1-4	TRBV19	.	.	CASSILLGEDEKLFF	TGTGCCAGTAGTATCCTTCTCGGGGAGGATGAAAAACTGTTTTTT
TRBJ2-1	TRBV27	.	once	CASSSLVEQFF	TGTGCCAGCAGTTCCTTGGTTGAGCAGTTCTTC
TRBJ2-1	TRBV7-8	TRBD2	.	CASSFGGRNEQFF	TGTGCCAGCAGCTTCGGGGGGAGAAATGAGCAGTTCTTC
TRBJ2-7	TRBV7-2	.	.	CASSLGPSISYEQYF	TGTGCCAGCAGCTTAGGTCCAAGCATCTCCTACGAGCAGTACTTC
TRBJ2-1	TRBV18	.	.	CASSPQTGTGNEQFF	TGTGCCAGCTCACCCCAGACAGGTACCGGGAATGAGCAGTTCTTC
TRBJ2-4	TRBV7-7	.	.	CASNSHGAQKNIQYF	TGTGCTAGCAACTCCCATGGGGCACAAAAAAACATTCAGTACTTC
TRBJ2-2	TRBV10-3	.	.	CAISDGIDAGELFF	TGTGCCATCAGTGACGGGATCGACGCCGGGGAGCTGTTTTTT
TRBJ2-5	TRBV5-1	TRBD1	.	CASSPFFFGSGGVQETQYF	TGCGCCAGCAGCCCCTTTTTTTTTGGGTCAGGGGGTGTCCAAGAGACCCAGTACTTC
TRBJ2-1	TRBV10-3	.	.	CAISELRGGNNEQFF	TGTGCCATCAGTGAGTTGCGTGGAGGAAACAATGAGCAGTTCTTC
TRBJ2-7	TRBV2	TRBD2	.	CASWHLGTSGIRYEQYF	TGTGCCAGCTGGCACCTAGGGACTAGCGGGATAAGGTACGAGCAGTACTTC
TRBJ1-2	TRBV7-8	.	.	CASSGRGRGLYGYTF	TGTGCCAGCAGTGGTCGGGGACGGGGACTCTATGGCTACACCTTC
TRBJ1-3	TRBV19	.	.	CASSTPGRYSGNTIYF	TGTGCCAGTAGTACTCCAGGACGGTACTCTGGAAACACCATATATTTT
TRBJ2-3	TRBV28	.	.	CASSASGADTQYF	TGTGCCAGCAGTGCGTCAGGGGCAGATACGCAGTATTTT
TRBJ2-3	TRBV5-1	TRBD1	.	CASSFIDRGLKGTDTQYF	TGCGCCAGCAGCTTTATCGACAGGGGGCTTAAGGGCACAGATACGCAGTATTTT
TRBJ2-3	TRBV27	.	.	CASRSRVGGTDTQYF	TGTGCCAGCAGATCCCGTGTGGGGGGCACAGATACGCAGTATTTT
TRBJ2-7	TRBV7-9	.	.	CASSAYSFQRNYEQYF	TGTGCCAGCTCAGCTTATTCCTTTCAGCGGAACTACGAGCAGTACTTC
TRBJ2-7	TRBV9	.	.	CASSVDETEGYEQYF	TGTGCCAGCAGCGTAGATGAGACAGAAGGCTACGAGCAGTACTTC
TRBJ2-1	TRBV30	TRBD2	.	CAWSVLAGGYNEQFF	TGTGCCTGGAGTGTACTGGCGGGAGGTTACAATGAGCAGTTCTTC
TRBJ2-7	TRBV19	.	.	CASSVQGTSYEQYF	TGTGCCAGTAGTGTCCAGGGCACCTCCTACGAGCAGTACTTC
TRBJ2-7	TRBV27	.	.	CASSTSQRRISYEQYF	TGTGCCAGCAGTACCTCTCAGCGGCGGATCTCCTACGAGCAGTACTTC
TRBJ2-1	TRBV18	TRBD2	.	CASSPTSGGNNEQFF	TGTGCCAGCTCACCGACTAGCGGGGGAAACAATGAGCAGTTCTTC
TRBJ2-3	TRBV27	.	.	CASSLTGPDTQYF	TGTGCCAGCAGTTTAACAGGGCCAGATACGCAGTATTTT
TRBJ2-3	TRBV7-3	.	once	CASSTQGADTQYF	TGTGCCAGCAGCACCCAGGGTGCAGATACGCAGTATTTT
TRBJ1-4	TRBV29-1	.	.	CSVELAEANEKLFF	TGCAGCGTTGAACTTGCAGAGGCAAATGAAAAACTGTTTTTT
TRBJ2-3	TRBV5-1	TRBD2	.	CASRASGRSTDTQYF	TGCGCCAGCAGGGCTAGCGGGAGGAGCACAGATACGCAGTATTTT
TRBJ2-3	TRBV7-9	.	.	CASSLLWTDTQYF	TGTGCCAGCAGCTTACTGTGGACAGATACGCAGTATTTT
TRBJ2-3	TRBV6-1	TRBD2	.	CASSVGSGRLTDTQYF	TGTGCCAGCAGTGTAGGTAGCGGGAGGCTCACAGATACGCAGTATTTT
TRBJ2-3	TRBV6-6	.	.	CASSLFTDTQYF	TGTGCCAGCAGTCTCTTCACAGATACGCAGTATTTT
TRBJ1-2	TRBV12-5	TRBD1	.	CASGFGTANYGYTF	TGTGCTAGTGGTTTCGGGACAGCTAACTATGGCTACACCTTC
TRBJ2-3	TRBV13	.	.	CASSLAVVKADTQYF	TGTGCCAGCAGCTTAGCGGTAGTTAAGGCAGATACGCAGTATTTT
TRBJ2-7	TRBV5-1	TRBD1	.	CASSLAQGARTYEQYF	TGCGCCAGCAGCTTGGCCCAGGGGGCAAGGACCTACGAGCAGTACTTC
TRBJ1-2	TRBV27	TRBD1	.	CASSSDRGLSGYTF	TGTGCCAGCAGTTCCGACAGGGGGCTCTCTGGCTACACCTTC
TRBJ2-4	TRBV6-6	.	.	CASRGSKNIQYF	TGTGCCAGCCGGGGGTCCAAAAACATTCAGTACTTC
TRBJ2-7	TRBV5-6	.	many	CASSLGNWEQYF	TGTGCCAGCAGCTTGGGCAACTGGGAGCAGTACTTC
TRBJ2-3	TRBV5-5	TRBD2	.	CASGTSGGDTQYF	TGTGCCAGCGGGACTAGTGGGGGGGATACGCAGTATTTT
TRBJ2-7	TRBV25-1	TRBD2	.	CASSEIDERGHDEQYF	TGTGCCAGCAGTGAAATCGACGAGCGGGGGCACGACGAGCAGTACTTC